One TCR beta chain is described in this entry. Other DNA sequences in this sample translate to the same CDR3. These data are taken from a study of cytomegalovirus exposure and HLA in healthy donors. 13 Jbeta primers and 60 Vbeta primers were used for the PCR. The method was immunoSEQ multiplex PCR; TCRdb's version includes in-frame clones alone and lacks a portion of them. Of about 130,000 clones listed, about 80% are singletons. Sequencing input: PBMCs. This clonotype originated in a middle-aged man in good health and CMV-seronegative.

CDR3 sequence (DNA): TGCGCCAGCAGCTTGGCCCAGGGGTACGAGCAGTACTTC. Translating gives CASSLAQGYEQYF. The J gene is TRBJ2-7, the V gene TRBV5-1; tentatively, D is TRBD1 (6 bases). The germline V and J ends were trimmed by 0 bases and 4 bases, with 8 bases remaining between them. This CDR3 has 13 amino acids. The germline CDR1 and CDR2 sequences are SGHRS and YFSETQ.